The 27 T cell receptor beta chains reported below all come from one sample, sequenced in a study of CD8+ T cells in alopecia areata. RNA extraction was followed by reverse transcription into cDNA, which acted as the sequencing template. This table comes from immunoSEQ multiplex PCR, and its TCRdb copy is limited to in-frame clones, with some not included. The sample consists of a few hundred thousand clones, about 50% of them appearing once. Treatment meaning: oral pan-JAK inhibitor, 5-10 mg twice daily. The sample in question was CD4+ T cells sorted from blood, obtained at week 4, from a patient treated with tofacitinib. These receptors all stem from a human donor with alopecia areata.

The V gene is TRBV7-2, the J gene TRBJ1-1, with D tentatively TRBD1 (6 bases). The CDR3 consists of 14 residues. CDR1 is SGHTA and CDR2 is FQGNSA in the germline V gene. The V gene lost 2 bases and the J gene lost 11 bases, with 18 bases spanning the gap. The CDR3 here is CASSLKAGDSAAFF. CDR3 nucleotides: TGTGCCAGCAGCTTAAAGGCAGGGGATTCGGCGGCTTTCTTT.

The chain links TRBV29-1 to TRBJ1-1; D not certain. This CDR3 is 11 amino acids long. Germline V CDR1 and CDR2: SQVTM, ANQGSEA. Between the trimmed V and J ends, which lost 3 bases and 1 base, there was a span of 3 bases. The DNA of the CDR3 is TGCAGCGTTGACCAGAACACTGAAGCTTTCTTT. It translates to CSVDQNTEAFF.

The V call is TRBV30, the J call TRBJ1-1; the match to TRBD1 covers 11 bases. The V gene end was trimmed by 3 bases and the J gene end by 9 bases; junction bases not matched to a gene: 9. Germline CDR1 GTSNPN, CDR2 SVGIG (reference sequence). This CDR3 region has 14 residues. CDR3 in amino acids: CAWRDIGQGAKAFF. DNA of the CDR3: TGTGCCTGGAGAGACATCGGACAGGGGGCGAAAGCTTTCTTT.

The CDR3: CASSLSSYNSPLHF. Here the CDR3 DNA reads TGTGCCAGCAGTCTGAGCTCCTATAATTCACCCCTCCACTTT. The chain carries TRBV25-1 and TRBJ1-6; D remains unclear. The germline gives CDR1 MGHDK, CDR2 SYGVNS. The CDR3 is 14 residues long. Trimming stripped 5 bases from V and 0 bases from J, with 5 bases between. Drawing the rest from reference TRBV25-1 and TRBJ1-6, the complete variable domain is EADIYQTPRYLVIGTGKKITLECSQTMGHDKMYWYQQDPGMELHLIHYSYGVNSTEKGDLSSESTVSRIRTEHFPLTLESARPSHTSQYLCASSLSSYNSPLHFGNGTRLTVT.

Only a few counts were recorded for this clone. V and J are TRBV30 and TRBJ1-1; weak D call: TRBD1 (5 bases). This CDR3 has 12 residues. Deletions cut 5 bases from V and 4 bases from J, with 11 bases between. Germline CDR1 is GTSNPN and CDR2 is SVGIG (reference sequence). The CDR3 protein is CAWGDRGTEAFF. CDR3 nucleotides: TGTGCCTGGGGTGACAGAGGCACTGAAGCTTTCTTT.

This clone was counted once. The sample holds other DNA sequences that translate to the same CDR3. The chain has TRBV29-1 and TRBJ1-1; D is uncertain. V gave up 2 bases and J gave up 0 bases, with 7 bases separating them. Per the germline V gene, CDR1 is SQVTM and CDR2 is ANQGSEA. CDR3 length: 13 residues. The CDR3 loop is CSVERRLNTEAFF. DNA of the CDR3: TGCAGCGTTGAACGCAGGTTGAACACTGAAGCTTTCTTT.

Written as DNA, the CDR3 is TGCAGCGCCCGGCCCCTCGGAGAAGGGGAGACCCAGTACTTC. Translating gives CSARPLGEGETQYF. The chain uses TRBV29-1 and TRBJ2-5, with D unresolved. CDR1 and CDR2 from the germline V gene are SQVTM and ANQGSEA. The CDR3 covers 14 residues. The V and J ends lost 7 bases and 5 bases respectively, with 20 bases between them.

V gene TRBV30 combines with J gene TRBJ1-4, with a possible D match to TRBD1 (6 bases). The germline CDR1 and CDR2 sequences are GTSNPN and SVGIG (reference sequence). There are 15 residues in the CDR3. V was trimmed by 3 bases and J by 5 bases, leaving 16 bases between them. CDR3 coding DNA: TGTGCCTGGAGCACTACGTTAGGGGGAAATGAAAAACTGTTTTTT. It yields the protein CAWSTTLGGNEKLFF.

Many counts were recorded for this clone. This chain joins TRBV4-3 and TRBJ2-5; D gene ambiguous. Between the trimmed V and J ends, which lost 0 bases and 7 bases, there was a span of 21 bases. The CDR3 runs 17 residues. From germline, CDR1 is LGHNA and CDR2 YSLEER. The CDR3 sequence: CASSQDLSVLATGTQYF. The CDR3 region has the DNA TGCGCCAGCAGCCAAGATCTCAGTGTCCTGGCTACGGGGACCCAGTACTTC.

This chain links TRBV5-1 with TRBJ2-3, with 12 bases aligning to TRBD2. After removal of 7 bases from V and 3 bases from J, the junction contained 0 bases not matched to a gene. The CDR3 is made up of 13 amino acids. CDR1 and CDR2 from the germline V gene are SGHRS and YFSETQ. The CDR3 DNA reads as TGCGCCAGCGGACTAGCGGGGACAGATACGCAGTATTTT. This codes for CASGLAGTDTQYF.

The chain recombines TRBV6-5 with TRBJ1-2; D gene unclear. V was clipped by 2 bases and J by 8 bases, with 12 bases between them. This CDR3 contains 13 residues. The germline CDR1 and CDR2 sequences are MNHEY and SVGAGI. The CDR3 DNA follows: TGTGCCAGCAGTTACACCAACAGCCCCGGCTACACCTTC. Its protein product is CASSYTNSPGYTF.

The V and J genes are TRBV5-1 and TRBJ1-6, with 8 bases identical to TRBD1. Germline V gene data show CDR1 as SGHRS and CDR2 as YFSETQ. This CDR3 is built from 15 residues. J lost 10 bases, V lost 4 bases, and 10 bases had no gene match. For the CDR3, the DNA is TGCGCCAGCAGCACCGGACAGGGAGTGGGGTCACCCCTCCACTTT. Its translation: CASSTGQGVGSPLHF.

This chain joins TRBV2 and TRBJ1-2; D gene unclear. The ends were cut back, 1 base at V and 0 bases at J, with 15 bases in the middle. This CDR3 comprises 17 residues. CDR1 is SNHLY and CDR2 is FYNNEI in the germline V gene. CDR3 sequence (DNA): TGTGCCAGCAGTGAAGGGCTAGGGCAGCCTACTAACTATGGCTACACCTTC. This codes for CASSEGLGQPTNYGYTF.

This clone occurred a few times. CDR3 sequence: CASSHLGQVVSPLHF. The DNA for the CDR3 is TGTGCCAGCAGTCACCTGGGACAGGTCGTATCACCCCTCCACTTT. This chain connects TRBV27 to TRBJ1-6; 8 bases match TRBD1. The germline gives CDR1 MNHEY, CDR2 SMNVEV (reference sequence). This CDR3 contains 15 residues. Unmatched junction bases numbered 10, after V lost 5 bases and J lost 10 bases.

Only one count was recorded for this clone. This chain links TRBV30 with TRBJ2-2, with D maybe TRBD2 (5 bases). Germline-derived CDR1 and CDR2 are GTSNPN and SVGIG (reference sequence). This CDR3 is built from 14 residues. Trimming cost V 0 bases and J 2 bases, with 7 bases left between them. The CDR3 coding sequence is TGTGCCTGGAGTGTAGGGAGCAACACCGGGGAGCTGTTTTTT. Translation: CAWSVGSNTGELFF.

This clone was recorded a few times. This chain links TRBV29-1 with TRBJ2-5; TRBD2 might be the D (5 bases). The CDR3 contains 13 residues. CDR1 is SQVTM and CDR2 is ANQGSEA in the germline V gene. Trimming shortened V by 6 bases and J by 2 bases, and 13 bases separated the two germline ends. The CDR3 is CSVGLRRQETQYF. CDR3 DNA: TGCAGCGTAGGACTCAGGAGGCAAGAGACCCAGTACTTC.

This clone was recorded a few times. The rearrangement links TRBV28 to TRBJ1-5; no reliable D call. There are 12 residues in the CDR3. Deletions cut 3 bases from V and 6 bases from J, with 6 bases between. The germline CDR1 and CDR2 sequences are MDHEN and SYDVKM. Written as DNA, the CDR3 is TGTGCCAGCAGTTTGGGTGTTCAGCCCCAGCATTTT. This gives the protein CASSLGVQPQHF.

The gene calls are TRBV10-3 and TRBJ2-4; 7 bases agree with TRBD1. This CDR3 comprises 16 residues. The V and J ends lost 5 bases and 0 bases, in that order; junction bases with no gene match: 7. Looked up from germline, CDR1 is ENHRY and CDR2 is SYGVKD. In DNA form, the CDR3 reads TGTGCCATCAGTTCTACAGGGGACCTAGCCAAAAACATTCAGTACTTC. Amino acid sequence: CAISSTGDLAKNIQYF.

This chain links TRBV30 with TRBJ2-2; D is possibly TRBD1 (5 bases). Germline CDR1 GTSNPN, CDR2 SVGIG (reference sequence). This CDR3 has 10 residues. The CDR3 DNA sequence: TGTGCGGCAGGGATCGGGGAGCTGTTTTTT. Its protein product is CAAGIGELFF.

The chain uses TRBV27 and TRBJ1-4; D is ambiguous. Germline CDR1 MNHEY, CDR2 SMNVEV (reference sequence). This CDR3 spans 12 amino acids. Trimming removed 5 bases from V and 11 bases from J, with 12 bases in between. DNA for the CDR3: TGTGCCAGCAGTACTGTTGTCCCGAAACTGTTTTTT. Amino acid sequence: CASSTVVPKLFF.

The chain uses TRBV7-2 and TRBJ2-5; 11 bases are shared with TRBD2. V trimming: 8 bases; J trimming: 5 bases; junction bases outside the gene matches: 13. Germline V gene data show CDR1 as SGHTA and CDR2 as FQGNSA. This CDR3 contains 16 residues. CDR3: CASLLGRSGGAETQYF. The CDR3 nucleotides are TGTGCCAGCCTTTTGGGACGTAGCGGGGGGGCGGAGACCCAGTACTTC.

The chain links TRBV7-2 to TRBJ2-7; 9 nucleotides align to TRBD2. CDR1 is SGHTA and CDR2 is FQGNSA in the germline V gene. The J segment lost 1 base and the V segment lost 7 bases, leaving 5 bases of the junction unmatched. CDR3 length: 14 residues. In DNA form, the CDR3 reads TGTGCCAGCACCGGGCGGGGGGGATCCTACGAGCAGTACTTC. Encoded protein: CASTGRGGSYEQYF.

This chain uses TRBV29-1 with TRBJ1-1; D gene unclear. Trimming took 4 bases from V and 4 from J, leaving 13 bases between them. The CDR3 loop spans 13 amino acids. Germline V CDR1 and CDR2: SQVTM, ANQGSEA. CDR3 sequence: CSVVNRLATEAFF. DNA of the CDR3: TGCAGCGTTGTTAATAGATTGGCCACTGAAGCTTTCTTT.

This clone was counted many times. The V gene is TRBV5-1, the J gene TRBJ2-1; 7 bases agree with TRBD1. Per the germline V gene, CDR1 is SGHRS and CDR2 is YFSETQ. V shed 5 bases, J shed 5 bases, and the junction held 10 bases outside the gene matches. CDR3 length: 15 residues. Written as DNA, the CDR3 is TGCGCCAGCAGTCCACGGGGACAGACTAACAATGAGCAGTTCTTC. Residues: CASSPRGQTNNEQFF.

This clone has only a few counts. This sequence joins TRBV14 and TRBJ2-2; D ambiguous. There are 13 residues in the CDR3. The V end was cut by 0 bases, the J end by 6 bases, with 5 bases between. Germline-derived CDR1 and CDR2 are SGHDN and FVKESK. DNA of the CDR3: TGTGCCAGCAGCCAAGATCACGCCGGGGAGCTGTTTTTT. Its translation is CASSQDHAGELFF.

The chain has TRBV30 and TRBJ2-2; either TRBD1 or TRBD2 may fit D (5 bases each). Trimming removed 3 bases from V and 5 bases from J, with 16 bases in between. Per the germline V gene, CDR1 is GTSNPN and CDR2 is SVGIG (reference sequence). The CDR3 is 15 amino acids. Here the CDR3 reads CAWRPSGRRTGELFF. CDR3 sequence (DNA): TGTGCCTGGAGACCTTCGGGGCGTAGGACCGGGGAGCTGTTTTTT.

The chain recombines TRBV7-2 with TRBJ1-2; possibly TRBD1 for D (5 bases). The CDR3 covers 15 residues. V shed 1 base and J shed 1 base, with 10 bases lying between them. From germline, CDR1 is SGHTA and CDR2 FQGNSA. In nucleotides, the CDR3 is TGTGCCAGCAGCTTAGTTGCAGGGCTTAACTATGGCTACACCTTC. Translation: CASSLVAGLNYGYTF.